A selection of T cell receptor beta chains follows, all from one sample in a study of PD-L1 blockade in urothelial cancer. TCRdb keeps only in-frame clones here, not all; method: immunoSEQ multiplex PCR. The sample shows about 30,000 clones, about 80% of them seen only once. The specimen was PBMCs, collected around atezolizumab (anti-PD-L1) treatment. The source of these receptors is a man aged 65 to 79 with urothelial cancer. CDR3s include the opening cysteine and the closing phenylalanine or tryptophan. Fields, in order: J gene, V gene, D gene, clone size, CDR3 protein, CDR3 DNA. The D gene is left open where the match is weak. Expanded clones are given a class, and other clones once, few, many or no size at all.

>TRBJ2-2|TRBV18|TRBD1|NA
CASSPPLGTEEAGELFF
TGTGCCAGCTCACCACCGCTCGGGACAGAGGAGGCCGGGGAGCTGTTTTTT
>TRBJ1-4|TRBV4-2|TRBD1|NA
CASSPTGGWSNEKLFF
TGTGCCAGCAGCCCGACAGGGGGGTGGTCTAATGAAAAACTGTTTTTT
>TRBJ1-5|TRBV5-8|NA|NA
CASSLNRGQPQHF
TGTGCCAGCAGCTTAAACAGAGGGCAGCCCCAGCATTTT
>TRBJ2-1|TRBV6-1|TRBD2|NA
CASREAGSSYNEQFF
TGTGCCAGCAGGGAAGCGGGGAGCTCCTACAATGAGCAGTTCTTC
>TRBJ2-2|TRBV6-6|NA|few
CASSSGSSGELFF
TGTGCCAGCAGTTCCGGGAGTTCCGGGGAGCTGTTTTTT
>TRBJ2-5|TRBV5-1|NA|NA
CASSRWAQETQYF
TGCGCCAGCAGCCGCTGGGCCCAAGAGACCCAGTACTTC
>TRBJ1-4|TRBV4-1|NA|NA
CASSQTLRGFGEKLFF
TGCGCCAGCAGCCAGACCCTACGGGGTTTTGGCGAAAAACTGTTTTTT
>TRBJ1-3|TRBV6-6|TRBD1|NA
CASSAGTGEFGNTIYF
TGTGCCAGCAGTGCCGGGACAGGGGAATTTGGAAACACCATATATTTT
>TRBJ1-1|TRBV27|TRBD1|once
CASSRQGNTEAFF
TGTGCCAGCAGCAGACAGGGAAACACTGAAGCTTTCTTT
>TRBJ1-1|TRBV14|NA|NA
CASSQDLATEAFF
TGTGCCAGCAGCCAAGATTTGGCCACTGAAGCTTTCTTT
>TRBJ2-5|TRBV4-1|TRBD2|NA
CASSQKPSPGGETQYF
TGCGCCAGCAGCCAGAAACCCTCCCCGGGGGGAGAGACCCAGTACTTC
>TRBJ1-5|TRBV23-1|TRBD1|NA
CASSQNITGGKQPQHF
TGCGCCAGCAGTCAAAATATTACAGGGGGTAAGCAGCCCCAGCATTTT
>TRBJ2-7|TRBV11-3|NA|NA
CASSLGRANGEQYF
TGTGCCAGCAGCTTAGGGCGGGCAAATGGGGAGCAGTACTTC
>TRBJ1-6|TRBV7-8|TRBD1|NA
CASSLPGTGGGSPLHF
TGTGCCAGCAGCTTACCCGGGACAGGGGGCGGGTCACCCCTCCACTTT
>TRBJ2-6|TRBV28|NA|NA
CASSQHTGLKGANVLTF
TGTGCCAGCAGTCAACATACAGGATTGAAAGGGGCCAACGTCCTGACTTTC
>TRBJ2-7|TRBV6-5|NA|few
CASSGRVNVVSEQYF
TGTGCCAGCTCCGGTCGGGTAAACGTTGTATCCGAGCAGTACTTC
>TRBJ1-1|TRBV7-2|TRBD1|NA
CASSGTGGARNTEAFF
TGTGCCAGCAGCGGTACAGGGGGCGCCAGGAACACTGAAGCTTTCTTT
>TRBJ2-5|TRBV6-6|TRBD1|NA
CASSPGQGAQETQYF
TGTGCCAGCAGTCCCGGACAGGGGGCCCAAGAGACCCAGTACTTC
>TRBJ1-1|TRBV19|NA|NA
CASSTPGSTEAFF
TGTGCCAGTAGCACACCCGGGTCCACTGAAGCTTTCTTT
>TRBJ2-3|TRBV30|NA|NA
CAWSGRLTDTQYF
TGTGCCTGGAGTGGGCGGCTCACAGATACGCAGTATTTT
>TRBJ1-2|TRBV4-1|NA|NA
CASSQDPGAGYGYTF
TGCGCCAGCAGCCAAGATCCAGGGGCCGGCTATGGCTACACCTTC
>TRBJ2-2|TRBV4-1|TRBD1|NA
CASAVTGAGELFF
TGCGCCAGCGCTGTTACAGGGGCCGGGGAGCTGTTTTTT
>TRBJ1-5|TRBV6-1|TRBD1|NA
CASSSKGASNQPQHF
TGTGCCAGCAGTTCTAAGGGGGCCAGCAATCAGCCCCAGCATTTT
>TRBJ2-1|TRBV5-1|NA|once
CASSSRSGTYNEQFF
TGCGCCAGCAGCTCGCGGTCAGGGACCTACAATGAGCAGTTCTTC
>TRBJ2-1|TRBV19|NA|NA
CASSTYSRGSSYNEQFF
TGTGCCAGTAGTACCTACTCCAGGGGTAGCTCCTACAATGAGCAGTTCTTC
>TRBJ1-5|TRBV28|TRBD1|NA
CASNGDRKQPQHF
TGTGCCAGCAATGGGGACAGGAAACAGCCCCAGCATTTT
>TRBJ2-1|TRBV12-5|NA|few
CASGLGVAFNEQFF
TGTGCTAGTGGTCTCGGGGTAGCGTTCAATGAGCAGTTCTTC
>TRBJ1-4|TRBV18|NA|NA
CASSLRGSFNEKLFF
TGTGCCAGCTCACTCAGGGGAAGCTTTAATGAAAAACTGTTTTTT
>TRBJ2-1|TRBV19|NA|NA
CASSIDGLPYNEQFF
TGTGCCAGTAGTATAGACGGACTTCCCTACAATGAGCAGTTCTTC
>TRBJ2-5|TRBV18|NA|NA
CASRAYQETQYF
TGTGCCAGCCGAGCGTACCAAGAGACCCAGTACTTC
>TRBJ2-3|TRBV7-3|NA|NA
CASSDITGHPSTDTQYF
TGTGCCAGCAGCGACATCACTGGCCACCCTAGCACAGATACGCAGTATTTT
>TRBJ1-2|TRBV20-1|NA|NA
CSASGIEGYTF
TGCAGTGCTAGCGGGATTGAGGGCTACACCTTC
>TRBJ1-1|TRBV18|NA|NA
CASSPQPNTEAFF
TGTGCCAGCTCACCACAGCCGAACACTGAAGCTTTCTTT
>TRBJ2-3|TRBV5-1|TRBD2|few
CASSPRAGGKTDTQYF
TGCGCCAGCAGCCCTAGAGCGGGGGGGAAGACAGATACGCAGTATTTT
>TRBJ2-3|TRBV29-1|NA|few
CSEGSITDTQYF
TGCAGCGAAGGGAGTATCACAGATACGCAGTATTTT
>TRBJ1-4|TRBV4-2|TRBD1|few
CASSHQGWGQQNEKLFF
TGTGCCAGCAGCCACCAGGGGTGGGGACAGCAGAATGAAAAACTGTTTTTT
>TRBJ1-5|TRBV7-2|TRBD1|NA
CASSGDRVGKPQHF
TGTGCCAGCAGCGGAGACAGGGTAGGAAAGCCCCAGCATTTT
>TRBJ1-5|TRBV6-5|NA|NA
CASSYRGLNQPQHF
TGTGCCAGCAGTTACAGGGGGTTGAATCAGCCCCAGCATTTT
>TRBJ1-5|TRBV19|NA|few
CASSIVEGPGQPQHF
TGTGCCAGTAGTATTGTAGAGGGCCCAGGTCAGCCCCAGCATTTT
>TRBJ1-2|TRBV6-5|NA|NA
CASRSLTGPRDTF
TGTGCCAGCAGGAGCCTGACAGGACCAAGAGACACCTTC
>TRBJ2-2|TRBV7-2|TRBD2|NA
CAARGRTSGGNTGELFF
TGTGCCGCTCGGGGGCGGACTAGCGGAGGGAACACCGGGGAGCTGTTTTTT
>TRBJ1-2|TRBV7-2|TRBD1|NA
CASSYMGQGALGYTF
TGTGCCAGCAGCTACATGGGACAGGGGGCGCTTGGCTACACCTTC
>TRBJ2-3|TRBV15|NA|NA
CATSVDTDTQYF
TGTGCCACCTCAGTTGACACAGATACGCAGTATTTT
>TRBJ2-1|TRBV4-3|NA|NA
CASSQDLGARRFF
TGCGCCAGCAGCCAAGATTTAGGAGCTAGACGGTTCTTC
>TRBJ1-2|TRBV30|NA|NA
CAWTGGVGYTF
TGTGCCTGGACCGGGGGGGTAGGCTACACCTTC
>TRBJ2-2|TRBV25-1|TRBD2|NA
CASMPSGVNTGELFF
TGTGCCAGCATGCCTAGCGGGGTGAACACCGGGGAGCTGTTTTTT
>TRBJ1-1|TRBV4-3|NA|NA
CASSLTGGYTEAFF
TGCGCCAGCAGCCTAACGGGGGGGTACACTGAAGCTTTCTTT
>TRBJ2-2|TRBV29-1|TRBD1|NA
CSCKGAKDTGELFF
TGCAGCTGCAAGGGGGCAAAGGACACCGGGGAGCTGTTTTTT
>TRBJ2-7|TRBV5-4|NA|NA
CASSSGGPSYEQYF
TGTGCCAGCAGCTCCGGGGGGCCCTCCTACGAGCAGTACTTC
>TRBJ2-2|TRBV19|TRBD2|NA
CASTPWSGGRAGELFF
TGTGCCAGTACCCCTTGGAGCGGGGGCAGGGCCGGGGAGCTGTTTTTT
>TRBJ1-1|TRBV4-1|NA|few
CASSHSLRSTGGTEAFF
TGCGCCAGCAGCCATTCACTTCGGTCGACTGGAGGGACTGAAGCTTTCTTT
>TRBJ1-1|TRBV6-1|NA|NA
CASSEVGPSGIAEAFF
TGTGCCAGCAGTGAAGTGGGGCCCAGTGGGATCGCTGAAGCTTTCTTT
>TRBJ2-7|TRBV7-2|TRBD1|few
CASSIRGLAHEQYF
TGTGCCAGCAGCATCAGGGGGCTCGCCCACGAGCAGTACTTC
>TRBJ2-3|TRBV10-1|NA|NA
CAIGDFTPTDTQYF
TGCGCCATCGGGGACTTTACCCCCACAGATACGCAGTATTTT